This T cell receptor beta chain appears in the sequencing data of a study of control samples from healthy donors and cancer patients. The CDR3 has 14 amino acids. V dropped 5 bases and J dropped 1; count of bases not matched to a gene: 0. CDR1 is SGHAT and CDR2 is FQNNGV in the germline V gene. Using immunoSEQ multiplex PCR, the repertoire was profiled, and TCRdb retains in-frame clones only, with some absent. The sample shows 150,000 to 200,000 clones, about nine tenths of them seen only once. The rearrangement joins TRBV11-2 to TRBJ2-1; 9 bases match TRBD1. The receptor was derived from a woman under 40 in good health. Sequenced: blood. In DNA, the CDR3 is TGTGCCAGCAGCGGGACAGGGTCCTACAATGAGCAGTTCTTC. Translation: CASSGTGSYNEQFF.